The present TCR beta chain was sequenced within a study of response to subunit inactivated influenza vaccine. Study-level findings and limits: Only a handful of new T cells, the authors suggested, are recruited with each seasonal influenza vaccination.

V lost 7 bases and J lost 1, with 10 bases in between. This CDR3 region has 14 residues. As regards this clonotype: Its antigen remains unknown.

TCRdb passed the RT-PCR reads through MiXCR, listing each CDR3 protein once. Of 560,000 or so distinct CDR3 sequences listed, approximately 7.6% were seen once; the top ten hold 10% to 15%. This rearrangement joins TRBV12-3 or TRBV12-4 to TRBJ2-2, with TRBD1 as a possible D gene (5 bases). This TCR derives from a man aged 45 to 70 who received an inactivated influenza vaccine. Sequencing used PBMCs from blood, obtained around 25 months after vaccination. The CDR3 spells CASTKDRNTGELFF. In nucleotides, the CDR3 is TGTGCCAGCACCAAAGACAGGAACACCGGGGAGCTGTTTTTT.